The 32 T cell receptor beta chains below all came from one sample that was sequenced in a study of blood T cell repertoires in COVID-19. Assay: immunoSEQ multiplex PCR; the TCRdb copy retains only in-frame clones and omits some. The sample consists of tens of thousands of clones, roughly 88% of them appearing once. Sequenced sample: peripheral blood. All receptors come from a human donor in a cohort sampled during active COVID-19.

The rearrangement links TRBV30 to TRBJ2-5; perhaps TRBD2 as D (6 bases). This CDR3 contains 15 residues. CDR1 GTSNPN and CDR2 SVGIG come from the germline V gene (reference sequence). V was trimmed by 0 bases and J by 3 bases, leaving 14 bases between them. The CDR3 loop reads CAWSVGGMGKETQYF. As DNA, the CDR3 is TGTGCCTGGAGTGTCGGCGGGATGGGTAAAGAGACCCAGTACTTC.

This clone was recorded once. The chain combines TRBV27 with TRBJ2-5; 14 positions agree with TRBD2. J lost 4 bases, V lost 6 bases, and 7 bases had no gene match. Per the germline V gene, CDR1 is MNHEY and CDR2 is SMNVEV (reference sequence). The CDR3 runs 16 residues. The CDR3 DNA is TGTGCCAGCAGGCGACTAGCGGGAGGGTATCGAGAGACCCAGTACTTC. Amino acid sequence: CASRRLAGGYRETQYF.

The chain links TRBV19 to TRBJ1-4, with 7 bases fitting TRBD1. V gave up 6 bases and J gave up 6 bases; unmatched junction bases: 10. Germline V CDR1 and CDR2: LNHDA, SQIVND (reference sequence). The CDR3 consists of 15 residues. CDR3 bases: TGTGCCAGTAGGTCGACAGGGCTCCGGGATGAAAAACTGTTTTTT. Its translation: CASRSTGLRDEKLFF.

This rearrangement joins TRBV30 to TRBJ2-7; D is ambiguous. The CDR3 consists of 11 residues. Deletions cut 3 bases from V and 1 base from J, with 4 bases between. Germline CDR1 GTSNPN, CDR2 SVGIG (reference sequence). The CDR3 reads CAWSQSYEQYF. Here the CDR3 DNA reads TGTGCCTGGAGCCAGTCCTACGAGCAGTACTTC.

V usage is TRBV7-2 and J usage is TRBJ2-7, with TRBD1 matching 8 bases. The CDR3 spans 16 residues. Germline CDR1 SGHTA, CDR2 FQGNSA. With V trimmed by 5 bases and J by 0 bases, 9 bases remained unmatched. The CDR3 nucleotides read TGTGCCAGCAGCAAGGACAGGGAGGTGGGCTCCTACGAGCAGTACTTC. It translates to CASSKDREVGSYEQYF.

The V and J genes are TRBV2 and TRBJ2-5; D remains ambiguous. The CDR3 is made up of 13 amino acids. Deletions cut 5 bases from V and 5 bases from J, with 12 bases between. From germline, CDR1 is SNHLY and CDR2 FYNNEI. CDR3 amino acids: CASSFLPSETQYF. In DNA form, the CDR3 reads TGTGCCAGCAGTTTTCTCCCTTCGGAGACCCAGTACTTC.

The rearrangement joins TRBV10-3 to TRBJ2-7; 7 bases are a match to TRBD1. The CDR3 covers 14 residues. The ends lost 5 bases at V and 1 base at J; junction bases unmatched: 5. In germline, CDR1 is ENHRY, CDR2 SYGVKD. This chain's CDR3 is CAISRQGISYEQYF. CDR3 nucleotides: TGTGCCATCAGTCGACAGGGTATATCCTACGAGCAGTACTTC.

DNA for the CDR3: TGTGCCAGCAGCGGGGGGGTTTCCTACGAGCAGTACTTC. Protein sequence: CASSGGVSYEQYF. This rearrangement joins TRBV9 to TRBJ2-7, with a weak D call TRBD2 (6 bases). The germline V and J ends were trimmed by 3 bases and 1 base, with 8 bases remaining between them. Germline V lookup: CDR1 SGDLS, CDR2 YYNGEE. CDR3 length equals 13 residues.

The J gene is TRBJ2-7, the V gene TRBV28; weak D call: TRBD2 (5 bases). The CDR3 has 11 amino acids. Deletions cut 7 bases from V and 2 bases from J, with 6 bases between. CDR1 MDHEN and CDR2 SYDVKM come from the germline V gene. The CDR3 loop is CASMEAYEQYF. The CDR3 DNA reads as TGTGCCAGCATGGAGGCCTACGAGCAGTACTTC.

The chain links TRBV6-2 or TRBV6-3 to TRBJ2-1; D is possibly TRBD1 (6 bases). This CDR3 has 14 residues. Germline V gene lookup returns CDR1 MNHEY and CDR2 SVGEGT. Trimming removed 6 bases at V and 5 bases at J, with 14 bases between. CDR3 protein: CASSGDIANNEQFF. The CDR3 nucleotides are TGTGCCAGCAGCGGGGACATTGCAAACAATGAGCAGTTCTTC.

The chain combines TRBV7-9 with TRBJ2-5; tentative D call: TRBD1 (6 bases). The CDR3 is 11 residues long. Trimming shortened V by 6 bases and J by 5 bases, and 7 bases separated the two germline ends. Germline V gene sequence: CDR1 SEHNR, CDR2 FQNEAQ (reference sequence). CDR3 amino acids: CASSDRETQYF. The CDR3, as DNA: TGTGCCAGCAGTGACAGGGAGACCCAGTACTTC.

The CDR3 coding sequence is TGTGCCAGCAGCCAATTCTCGAACACTGAAGCTTTCTTT. Its translation is CASSQFSNTEAFF. This chain uses TRBV3-1 (or the pseudogene TRBV3-2) with TRBJ1-1; no firm D call. This CDR3 region has 13 residues. Germline CDR1 and CDR2: LGHDT and YNNKEL (reference sequence). V shed 2 bases and J shed 1 base, with 5 bases lying between them.

V usage is TRBV4-3 and J usage is TRBJ1-1; possibly TRBD1 for D (5 bases). Trimming took off 0 bases at V and 2 bases at J, with 10 bases between the two ends. The CDR3 runs 15 residues. The germline CDR1 and CDR2 sequences are LGHNA and YSLEER. In DNA, the CDR3 is TGCGCCAGCAGCCAAGATCTTGACAGTAACACTGAAGCTTTCTTT. Its protein is CASSQDLDSNTEAFF.

The CDR3 DNA reads as TGTGCCAGCAGCCCCCGGGACAGGGACGGCTACACCTTC. Residues: CASSPRDRDGYTF. V gene TRBV13 combines with J gene TRBJ1-2, with 9 bases matching TRBD1. CDR3 size: 13 residues. V lost 5 bases to trimming and J lost 8 bases; unmatched junction nucleotides: 6. Germline CDR1 and CDR2: PRHDT and FYEKMQ (reference sequence). Variable domain in full (rest from reference TRBV13 and TRBJ1-2): AAGVIQSPRHLIKEKRETATLKCYPIPRHDTVYWYQQGPGQDPQFLISFYEKMQSDKGSIPDRFSAQQFSDYHSELNMSSLELGDSALYFCASSPRDRDGYTFGSGTRLTVV.

This clone was seen a single time. The chain recombines TRBV4-1 with TRBJ1-3; no reliable D call. From germline, CDR1 is MGHRA and CDR2 YSYEKL. This CDR3 is built from 16 residues. Trimming shortened V by 0 bases and J by 0 bases, and 9 bases separated the two germline ends. The CDR3 here is CASSQDPGDSGNTIYF. CDR3 nucleotides: TGCGCCAGCAGCCAAGATCCCGGGGACTCTGGAAACACCATATATTTT.

The chain couples TRBV15 to TRBJ2-7; 7 bases fit TRBD1. The germline CDR1 and CDR2 sequences are LNHNV and YYDKDF (reference sequence). There are 15 residues in the CDR3. With V trimmed by 0 bases and J by 2 bases, 4 bases remained unmatched. CDR3 amino acids: CATSREQGVPYEQYF. In DNA, the CDR3 is TGTGCCACCAGCAGAGAGCAGGGGGTCCCCTACGAGCAGTACTTC.

This chain links TRBV19 with TRBJ1-2; no firm D call. V dropped 3 bases and J dropped 4 bases, with 9 bases sitting between them. The V gene's germline CDR1 is LNHDA and CDR2 SQIVND (reference sequence). The CDR3 is made up of 13 amino acids. As DNA, the CDR3 is TGTGCCAGTAGTATGGGCCTCCTCTATGGCTACACCTTC. Protein: CASSMGLLYGYTF.

The rearrangement links TRBV10-3 to TRBJ1-1; no clear D. The germline V gene encodes CDR1 ENHRY and CDR2 SYGVKD. With 6 bases removed from V and 7 bases from J, the gap between germline ends came to 9 bases. This CDR3 has 11 amino acids. The CDR3, as DNA: TGTGCCATCAGAAGAGATAATGAAGCTTTCTTT. Translation gives CAIRRDNEAFF.

The chain has TRBV3-1 (or the pseudogene TRBV3-2) and TRBJ2-5, with TRBD1 as a possible D gene (5 bases). The CDR3 contains 15 residues. V lost 4 bases and J 7 bases, leaving 19 bases between the germline ends. Per the germline V gene, CDR1 is LGHDT and CDR2 is YNNKEL (reference sequence). CDR3: CASSRMARASWTQYF. CDR3 DNA sequence: TGTGCCAGCAGCCGGATGGCCAGGGCTTCATGGACCCAGTACTTC.

The V and J genes are TRBV7-2 and TRBJ2-7; D possibly corresponds to TRBD2 (5 bases). Germline V gives CDR1 SGHTA, CDR2 FQGNSA. Trimming took off 0 bases at V and 4 bases at J, with 10 bases between the two ends. The CDR3 is 14 amino acids. The CDR3 here is CASSLADKRYEQYF. The CDR3 DNA follows: TGTGCCAGCAGCTTAGCGGATAAGCGGTACGAGCAGTACTTC. Supplemented by reference TRBV7-2 and TRBJ2-7, the full variable domain reads GAGVSQSPSNKVTEKGKDVELRCDPISGHTALYWYRQSLGQGLEFLIYFQGNSAPDKSGLPSDRFSAERTGGSVSTLTIQRTQQEDSAVYLCASSLADKRYEQYFGPGTRLTVT.

This clone is a singleton in its sample. The chain recombines TRBV6-2 or TRBV6-3 with TRBJ2-1; the D gene is possibly TRBD2 (5 bases). The germline gives CDR1 MNHEY, CDR2 SVGEGT. The CDR3 is 14 amino acids. The germline V and J ends were trimmed by 2 bases and 4 bases, with 9 bases remaining between them. CDR3 region: CASSYPGGYNEQFF. DNA of the CDR3: TGTGCCAGCAGTTACCCTGGAGGTTACAATGAGCAGTTCTTC.

CDR3 in amino acids: CASNREGGSSGYTF. The CDR3 DNA sequence: TGTGCCAGCAACCGGGAAGGGGGTTCATCTGGCTACACCTTC. The gene calls are TRBV3-1 (or the pseudogene TRBV3-2) and TRBJ1-2; the D gene is possibly TRBD1 (6 bases). The V end was cut by 7 bases, the J end by 7 bases, with 19 bases between. The CDR3 runs to 14 residues. The germline V gene encodes CDR1 LGHDT and CDR2 YNNKEL (reference sequence).

J is TRBJ2-2 and V is TRBV3-1 (or the pseudogene TRBV3-2); a possible D gene is TRBD2 (5 bases). Trimming took 1 base from V and 8 from J, leaving 5 bases between them. This CDR3 is built from 12 residues. Germline CDR1 LGHDT, CDR2 YNNKEL (reference sequence). The CDR3 DNA follows: TGTGCCAGCAGCCAAGGGGAGGGGGAGCTGTTTTTT. Translating it yields CASSQGEGELFF.

The chain uses TRBV5-1 and TRBJ1-2, with a weak D call TRBD1 (6 bases). Trimming removed 4 bases at V and 2 bases at J, with 9 bases between. Germline CDR1 SGHRS, CDR2 YFSETQ. The CDR3 contains 13 residues. The CDR3, as DNA: TGCGCCAGCAGCCTGGACAGCAACTATGGCTACACCTTC. Translation gives CASSLDSNYGYTF.

This clone has more than one count but fewer than ten. The chain couples TRBV3-1 (or the pseudogene TRBV3-2) to TRBJ1-1, with D possibly being TRBD1 (5 bases). The CDR3 has 15 amino acids. Germline V gene lookup returns CDR1 LGHDT and CDR2 YNNKEL (reference sequence). The ends were cut back, 0 bases at V and 5 bases at J, with 13 bases in the middle. In DNA, the CDR3 is TGTGCCAGCAGCCAAGATGTAAAGACAGTTACTGAAGCTTTCTTT. It yields the protein CASSQDVKTVTEAFF.

The chain has TRBV15 and TRBJ2-1; 12 positions match TRBD2. Trimming cost V 3 bases and J 7 bases; bases outside gene matches: 7. The CDR3 has 16 amino acids. Germline V lookup: CDR1 LNHNV, CDR2 YYDKDF (reference sequence). The CDR3 protein is CATSSGTSGLGNEQFF. The DNA of the CDR3 is TGTGCCACCAGCAGTGGGACTAGCGGGCTTGGAAATGAGCAGTTCTTC.

V is TRBV11-2 and J is TRBJ2-3; 7 nucleotides match TRBD2. Germline values: CDR1 SGHAT, CDR2 FQNNGV. V lost 6 bases to trimming and J lost 6 bases; unmatched junction nucleotides: 3. There are 12 residues in the CDR3. The CDR3 sequence: CASSPGGDTQYF. The CDR3 DNA follows: TGTGCCAGCAGTCCCGGGGGGGATACGCAGTATTTT. Combining the CDR3 with reference TRBV11-2 and TRBJ2-3 gives the whole variable domain EAGVAQSPRYKIIEKRQSVAFWCNPISGHATLYWYQQILGQGPKLLIQFQNNGVVDDSQLPKDRFSAERLKGVDSTLKIQPAKLEDSAVYLCASSPGGDTQYFGPGTRLTVL.

This sequence joins TRBV14 and TRBJ2-3; D is unresolved. Per the germline V gene, CDR1 is SGHDN and CDR2 is FVKESK. Trimming removed 4 bases from V and 6 bases from J, with 11 bases in between. The CDR3 runs to 13 residues. CDR3 nucleotides: TGTGCCAGCAGCCGATTCGTCAGGGATACGCAGTATTTT. This translates into CASSRFVRDTQYF.

The chain joins TRBV29-1 to TRBJ2-3; 9 bases are a match to TRBD1. V gave up 7 bases and J gave up 2 bases; unmatched junction bases: 1. The CDR3 is 12 amino acids. The germline V gene has CDR1 SQVTM and CDR2 ANQGSEA. Here the CDR3 reads CSGQGDTDTQYF. DNA for the CDR3: TGCAGCGGACAGGGGGACACAGATACGCAGTATTTT.

This clone was seen a handful of times. This chain links TRBV11-1 with TRBJ2-7; 11 bases are a match to TRBD2. The V segment lost 0 bases and the J segment 3 bases; nucleotides outside the gene matches: 7. This CDR3 has 17 residues. The germline V gene encodes CDR1 SGHAT and CDR2 FQDESV (reference sequence). This CDR3 is CASSLAALTSGGYEQYF. The CDR3 nucleotides read TGTGCCAGCAGCTTAGCGGCCCTCACTAGCGGGGGCTACGAGCAGTACTTC.

The genes are TRBV19 and TRBJ1-2, with unresolved D. Trimming took off 10 bases at V and 5 bases at J, with 14 bases between the two ends. The CDR3 is 12 residues long. The V gene's germline CDR1 is LNHDA and CDR2 SQIVND (reference sequence). The CDR3 protein is CATVEADYGYTF. CDR3 DNA sequence: TGTGCCACCGTAGAGGCCGATTATGGCTACACCTTC. The complete variable domain, with remaining parts taken from reference TRBV19 and TRBJ1-2, reads DGGITQSPKYLFRKEGQNVTLSCEQNLNHDAMYWYRQDPGQGLRLIYYSQIVNDFQKGDIAEGYSVSREKKESFPLTVTSAQKNPTAFYLCATVEADYGYTFGSGTRLTVV.

This rearrangement joins TRBV14 to TRBJ1-2; D possibly corresponds to TRBD1 (6 bases). V was shortened by 5 bases and J by 3 bases, with 10 bases between the two germline ends. Germline CDR1 is SGHDN and CDR2 is FVKESK. CDR3 length: 13 amino acids. The CDR3 sequence: CASSEGQYYGYTF. The CDR3 DNA reads as TGTGCCAGCAGCGAAGGACAGTACTATGGCTACACCTTC.